Listed here are 29 T cell receptor beta chains from one sample, sequenced in a study of graft-versus-host responses after intestinal transplantation. Only in-frame clones appear in the TCRdb table, and some are missing; sequencing was by immunoSEQ multiplex PCR. The sample has about 88,000 clones, roughly nine tenths seen once. These receptors have no known antigen. The starting material was unstimulated CD4+ T cells sorted from spleen or lymph node cells, obtained before intestinal transplant. These receptors were collected from a human donor who received an intestinal transplant.

The V and J genes are TRBV18 and TRBJ1-1; TRBD1 might be the D (6 bases). The CDR3 covers 13 residues. The V and J ends lost 4 bases and 10 bases respectively, with 16 bases between them. Per the germline V gene, CDR1 is KGHSH and CDR2 is LQKENI. The chain's CDR3 is CASSQGQSEGAFF. In DNA form, the CDR3 reads TGTGCCAGCTCACAAGGACAGTCCGAGGGAGCTTTCTTT. Filled out from reference TRBV18 and TRBJ1-1, the complete variable domain reads NAGVMQNPRHLVRRRGQEARLRCSPMKGHSHVYWYRQLPEEGLKFMVYLQKENIIDESGMPKERFSAEFPKEGPSILRIQQVVRGDSAAYFCASSQGQSEGAFFGQGTRLTVV.

This chain connects TRBV5-1 to TRBJ1-1; 7 bases agree with TRBD1. CDR1 is SGHRS, CDR2 YFSETQ, per germline. The V and J ends lost 5 bases and 1 base, in that order; junction bases with no gene match: 2. The CDR3 extends over 13 amino acids. CDR3: CASRKGANTEAFF. Here the CDR3 DNA reads TGCGCCAGCAGGAAGGGGGCGAACACTGAAGCTTTCTTT.

The rearrangement joins TRBV4-1 to TRBJ2-2; TRBD1 aligns across 9 bases. V dropped 5 bases and J dropped 5; count of bases not matched to a gene: 3. The CDR3 length is 14 residues. The germline V gene has CDR1 MGHRA and CDR2 YSYEKL. The CDR3 sequence: CASSGQGMTGELFF. The DNA of the CDR3 is TGCGCCAGCAGCGGACAGGGGATGACCGGGGAGCTGTTTTTT.

This chain uses TRBV10-3 with TRBJ2-1, with D hard to call. Trimming shortened V by 6 bases and J by 5 bases, and 14 bases separated the two germline ends. The CDR3 contains 14 residues. Germline-derived CDR1 and CDR2 are ENHRY and SYGVKD. CDR3 region: CAIRKTGYNNEQFF. The DNA for the CDR3 is TGTGCCATCAGAAAAACCGGGTACAACAATGAGCAGTTCTTC.

The CDR3 DNA sequence: TGTGCCAGCAGCTTAGGGCTAGCGGTCAACAATGAGCAGTTCTTC. Amino acids: CASSLGLAVNNEQFF. The chain is built from TRBV7-3 and TRBJ2-1; 7 bases fit TRBD2. Germline trimming cut 2 bases from V and 5 bases from J; bases unmatched to any gene: 6. Germline V gene sequence: CDR1 SGHTA, CDR2 FQGTGA. The CDR3 totals 15 residues.

The chain couples TRBV28 to TRBJ2-7, with TRBD1 as a possible D gene (6 bases). V shed 9 bases and J shed 0 bases, with 15 bases lying between them. The CDR3 totals 14 residues. Germline V lookup: CDR1 MDHEN, CDR2 SYDVKM. The CDR3 coding sequence is TGTGCCAGTAAAAGACAGGCCAGCTCCTACGAGCAGTACTTC. It translates to CASKRQASSYEQYF.

This clone was found once. The chain combines TRBV6-5 with TRBJ1-2; 7 bases match TRBD1. The length of the CDR3 is 15 residues. After removal of 0 bases from V and 4 bases from J, the junction contained 5 bases not matched to a gene. Germline assignment: CDR1 MNHEY and CDR2 SVGAGI. This chain's CDR3 is CASSYSAGGGYGYTF. The CDR3 DNA is TGTGCCAGCAGTTACTCGGCAGGGGGAGGCTATGGCTACACCTTC.

J is TRBJ1-3 and V is TRBV19; no clear D. Germline values: CDR1 LNHDA, CDR2 SQIVND (reference sequence). The V gene lost 4 bases and the J gene lost 7 bases, with 17 bases spanning the gap. This CDR3 comprises 15 residues. CDR3 region: CASSTGSQTGNTIYF. For the CDR3, the DNA is TGTGCCAGTAGTACCGGGAGCCAGACGGGTAACACCATATATTTT.

The chain joins TRBV5-1 to TRBJ2-7, with TRBD1 matching over 7 bases. With 4 bases clipped from V and 9 bases from J, the junction kept 16 bases outside the gene matches. CDR3 size: 15 residues. Germline lookup yields CDR1 SGHRS and CDR2 YFSETQ. CDR3 sequence (DNA): TGCGCCAGCAGCCCTTCACAGGGGACGGATGGAGGGCAGTACTTC. This gives the protein CASSPSQGTDGGQYF.

The V gene is TRBV6-5, the J gene TRBJ1-1, with 7 bases lining up with TRBD1. Germline-derived CDR1 and CDR2 are MNHEY and SVGAGI. Unmatched junction bases numbered 8, after V lost 6 bases and J lost 4 bases. The CDR3 has 14 residues. The CDR3 DNA is TGTGCCAGCAGCACGGAGGGGGCGAGCACTGAAGCTTTCTTT. This translates into CASSTEGASTEAFF.

This rearrangement joins TRBV4-2 to TRBJ2-5; 9 nucleotides match TRBD2. This CDR3 is built from 17 residues. CDR1 is LGHNA and CDR2 is YNFKEQ in the germline V gene. Losses at the gene ends were 4 bases for V and 5 bases for J; bases not matched to a gene: 14. CDR3 amino acids: CASSPNPLAGGGETQYF. CDR3 nucleotides: TGTGCCAGCAGCCCCAACCCACTAGCGGGCGGTGGGGAGACCCAGTACTTC.

This clone was recorded a few times. This chain links TRBV18 with TRBJ2-3; D not certain. CDR1 and CDR2 from the germline V gene are KGHSH and LQKENI. This CDR3 comprises 13 residues. V was clipped by 3 bases and J by 0 bases, with 4 bases between them. CDR3: CASSPTSTDTQYF. The CDR3 bases are TGTGCCAGCTCACCGACTAGCACAGATACGCAGTATTTT.

The table lists this clone with a few counts. J is TRBJ1-5 and V is TRBV4-2; perhaps TRBD1 as D (6 bases). This CDR3 has 15 amino acids. Germline CDR1 is LGHNA and CDR2 is YNFKEQ. With 1 base removed from V and 4 bases from J, the gap between germline ends came to 11 bases. The CDR3 nucleotides read TGTGCCAGCAGCCAAGGGACCCAGGGGAATCAGCCCCAGCATTTT. It yields the protein CASSQGTQGNQPQHF.

The chain recombines TRBV11-3 with TRBJ2-1; 7 bases fit TRBD1. V dropped 2 bases and J dropped 5; count of bases not matched to a gene: 6. CDR1 and CDR2 (germline): SGHNT, YENEEA. This CDR3 region has 15 residues. The CDR3 DNA reads TGTGCCAGCAGCTTAACGGGACAGACGAACAATGAGCAGTTCTTC. As protein: CASSLTGQTNNEQFF.

CDR3 DNA: TGTGCCAGCAGCCAAGCGTCAGGCTACGAAAAACTGTTTTTT. This codes for CASSQASGYEKLFF. The V call is TRBV14, the J call TRBJ1-4; no clear D. Germline assignment: CDR1 SGHDN and CDR2 FVKESK. This CDR3 is 14 amino acids long. V shed 1 base and J shed 8 bases, with 11 bases lying between them. Using reference TRBV14 and TRBJ1-4 for the parts outside the CDR3, the full variable domain is EAGVTQFPSHSVIEKGQTVTLRCDPISGHDNLYWYRRVMGKEIKFLLHFVKESKQDESGMPNNRFLAERTGGTYSTLKVQPAELEDSGVYFCASSQASGYEKLFFGSGTQLSVL.

CDR3 sequence reads: CASSRRDRDQPQHF. Here the CDR3 DNA reads TGTGCCAGCAGTCGCCGGGACAGGGATCAGCCCCAGCATTTT. This chain connects TRBV6-1 to TRBJ1-5; 9 bases agree with TRBD1. Germline CDR1 and CDR2: MNHNS and SASEGT. The length of the CDR3 is 14 residues. V was clipped by 5 bases and J by 5 bases; unmatched bases: 4.

The chain couples TRBV10-3 to TRBJ2-1, with 8 nucleotides matching TRBD1. Per germline, CDR1 ENHRY and CDR2 SYGVKD. The ends lost 10 bases at V and 2 bases at J; junction bases unmatched: 4. This CDR3 has 13 amino acids. CDR3 nucleotide sequence: TGTGCCACCAGGACAGGGACCTACAATGAGCAGTTCTTC. Translated: CATRTGTYNEQFF.

This clone was seen once. The chain combines TRBV9 with TRBJ2-7, with TRBD1 identical over 9 bases. The CDR3 has 16 residues. The V gene end was trimmed by 4 bases and the J gene end by 0 bases; junction bases not matched to a gene: 8. CDR1 SGDLS and CDR2 YYNGEE come from the germline V gene. The CDR3 protein is CASSPGQGTPSYEQYF. In DNA, the CDR3 is TGTGCCAGCAGCCCCGGACAGGGGACCCCCTCCTACGAGCAGTACTTC.

This chain uses TRBV5-1 with TRBJ2-1; 12 bases are shared with TRBD2. Germline CDR1 reads SGHRS; CDR2 reads YFSETQ. The CDR3 contains 15 residues. The ends lost 2 bases at V and 8 bases at J; junction bases unmatched: 5. Written as DNA, the CDR3 is TGCGCCAGCAGCTTAGCCGGACTAGCGGGGCATGAGCAGTTCTTC. Protein sequence: CASSLAGLAGHEQFF.

The rearrangement uses TRBV6-1 and TRBJ1-2; TRBD1 matches at 9 bases. CDR3 length: 13 amino acids. V lost 8 bases to trimming and J lost 2 bases; unmatched junction nucleotides: 3. Germline V CDR1 and CDR2: MNHNS, SASEGT. Written as DNA, the CDR3 is TGTGCCAGCGAACAGGGGGCCAACTATGGCTACACCTTC. As protein: CASEQGANYGYTF.

The gene calls are TRBV7-2 and TRBJ2-5; 7 nucleotides match TRBD2. Trimming removed 5 bases from V and 13 bases from J; junction bases left unmatched: 7. Germline CDR1 SGHTA, CDR2 FQGNSA. The CDR3 loop spans 11 amino acids. The CDR3 protein is CASSLTPGGYF. CDR3 nucleotide sequence: TGTGCCAGCAGCCTAACACCGGGGGGGTACTTC.

The chain carries TRBV18 and TRBJ1-5, with D tentatively TRBD1 (6 bases). CDR1 is KGHSH, CDR2 LQKENI, per germline. The length of the CDR3 is 13 residues. Trimming removed 4 bases from V and 7 bases from J, with 11 bases in between. The CDR3 reads CASSREGDQPQHF. The DNA for the CDR3 is TGTGCCAGCTCACGGGAGGGGGACCAGCCCCAGCATTTT.

The chain employs TRBV4-1 and TRBJ2-3; 7 nucleotides match TRBD1. Per germline, CDR1 MGHRA and CDR2 YSYEKL. CDR3 length: 16 amino acids. The junction had 8 bases not matched to a gene; V was cut back by 3 bases and J by 2 bases. The CDR3 sequence is CASSHPRGTNTDTQYF. As DNA, the CDR3 is TGCGCCAGCAGCCACCCCAGGGGGACCAACACAGATACGCAGTATTTT.

The chain recombines TRBV6-5 with TRBJ2-3, with 8 bases aligning to TRBD2. V lost 6 bases and J lost 2; bases outside the gene matches: 4. Germline assignment: CDR1 MNHEY and CDR2 SVGAGI. The CDR3 consists of 14 residues. In DNA, the CDR3 is TGTGCCAGCAGGCGGGGGGCCCTCACAGATACGCAGTATTTT. Translating it yields CASRRGALTDTQYF.

This rearrangement joins TRBV7-3 to TRBJ2-1, with 11 positions matching TRBD2. Germline values: CDR1 SGHTA, CDR2 FQGTGA. The CDR3 has 15 amino acids. The V gene end was trimmed by 5 bases and the J gene end by 5 bases; junction bases not matched to a gene: 5. The CDR3: CASSLLAGAHNEQFF. The CDR3 DNA reads TGTGCCAGCAGCCTACTAGCGGGGGCTCACAATGAGCAGTTCTTC.

CDR3: CASSEGRGADTQYF. Written as DNA, the CDR3 is TGTGCCAGCAGTGAGGGGAGGGGGGCAGATACGCAGTATTTT. The gene calls are TRBV6-1 and TRBJ2-3; D is perhaps TRBD2 (7 bases). The germline gives CDR1 MNHNS, CDR2 SASEGT. V lost 3 bases, J lost 4 bases, and 11 bases lay in between. The CDR3 has 14 amino acids.

The chain joins TRBV15 to TRBJ1-5, with a tentative D call TRBD1 (5 bases). Per germline, CDR1 LNHNV and CDR2 YYDKDF (reference sequence). Trimming stripped 5 bases from V and 5 bases from J, with 10 bases between. The CDR3 totals 13 residues. This chain's CDR3 is CATSGGDHQPQHF. CDR3 nucleotides: TGTGCCACCAGCGGGGGGGACCATCAGCCCCAGCATTTT. Looking up the rest from reference TRBV15 and TRBJ1-5 gives the full variable domain: DAMVIQNPRYQVTQFGKPVTLSCSQTLNHNVMYWYQQKSSQAPKLLFHYYDKDFNNEADTPDNFQSRRPNTSFCFLDIRSPGLGDTAMYLCATSGGDHQPQHFGDGTRLSIL.

The chain uses TRBV18 and TRBJ2-5; D perhaps matches TRBD1 (6 bases). V was pared by 2 bases and J by 2 bases, with 6 bases between. The CDR3 is 13 amino acids. In germline, CDR1 is KGHSH, CDR2 LQKENI. This CDR3 is CASSPDRQETQYF. In DNA, the CDR3 is TGTGCCAGCTCACCAGACAGGCAAGAGACCCAGTACTTC.

The genes are TRBV7-7 and TRBJ1-1, with D tentatively TRBD1 (5 bases). The CDR3 length is 12 residues. From germline, CDR1 is SSHAT and CDR2 FNYEAQ (reference sequence). In DNA form, the CDR3 reads TGTGCTAGGGGCGGCGGCGGCACTGAAGCTTTCTTT. It encodes CARGGGGTEAFF.